The 14 T cell receptor beta chains in this list originate from one sample, sequenced in a study of blood T cell repertoires in COVID-19. Assay used: immunoSEQ multiplex PCR; TCRdb lists only in-frame clones, some missing. The profile shows about 100,000 clones, 91% of them singletons. The source material was peripheral blood. The receptor source for this set is a man in his sixties with acute or convalescent COVID-19.

This clone was detected a few times. The chain joins TRBV30 to TRBJ2-1; 8 bases are a match to TRBD2. There are 15 residues in the CDR3. Germline V CDR1 and CDR2: GTSNPN, SVGIG (reference sequence). The trim removed 3 bases at V and 8 bases at J, leaving 12 bases unmatched. As DNA, the CDR3 is TGTGCCTGGAGGGGAAGCGGGAGTCCCCAACATGAGCAGTTCTTC. Amino acids: CAWRGSGSPQHEQFF.

This chain uses TRBV21-1 with TRBJ2-1; the D call in the table, TRBD1, was not verified against the DNA. TRBV21-1 is a listed pseudogene. CDR3 length equals 15 residues. Here the CDR3 reads CASSKSGGSYNEQFF. The CDR3 DNA reads TGTGCCAGCAGCAAGTCAGGGGGCTCCTACAATGAGCAGTTCTTC.

V is TRBV28 and J is TRBJ1-1; TRBD1 matches at 7 bases. The germline CDR1 and CDR2 sequences are MDHEN and SYDVKM. V was clipped by 7 bases and J by 7 bases; unmatched bases: 6. This CDR3 has 12 amino acids. The CDR3 sequence is CASTAGQNEAFF. In DNA form, the CDR3 reads TGTGCCAGCACCGCGGGACAGAATGAAGCTTTCTTT.

The V and J genes are TRBV7-9 and TRBJ1-2; D possibly corresponds to TRBD1 (6 bases). Between the trimmed V and J ends, which lost 5 bases and 4 bases, there was a span of 14 bases. The CDR3 is 14 residues long. The germline V gene has CDR1 SEHNR and CDR2 FQNEAQ (reference sequence). CDR3 loop: CASSPPGQPYGYTF. CDR3 DNA sequence: TGTGCCAGCAGCCCACCCGGACAGCCCTATGGCTACACCTTC.

DNA for the CDR3: TGTGCCAGCATAGACAGGGACGGTGCTACCTACGAGCAGTACTTC. This encodes CASIDRDGATYEQYF. The chain employs TRBV28 and TRBJ2-7, with 7 bases lining up with TRBD1. Trimming at V came to 7 bases and at J to 2 bases, leaving 11 bases not matched to a gene. Germline V gene lookup returns CDR1 MDHEN and CDR2 SYDVKM. The CDR3 is 15 amino acids.

The chain couples TRBV2 to TRBJ1-1; D is possibly TRBD1 (5 bases). This CDR3 is 16 amino acids long. Germline V gives CDR1 SNHLY, CDR2 FYNNEI. V lost 2 bases, J lost 3 bases, and 16 bases lay in between. The CDR3, as DNA: TGTGCCAGCAGTGAACATACGTCAGGGCTTGACACTGAAGCTTTCTTT. It is translated as CASSEHTSGLDTEAFF.

The gene calls are TRBV5-1 and TRBJ2-7; TRBD2 matches at 14 bases. Germline trimming cut 4 bases from V and 3 bases from J; bases unmatched to any gene: 9. The CDR3 is 17 residues long. CDR1 is SGHRS, CDR2 YFSETQ, per germline. CDR3 residues: CASSPCGTSGRVYEQYV. CDR3 in DNA: TGCGCCAGCAGCCCCTGCGGGACTAGCGGGAGAGTCTACGAGCAGTACGTC.

This clone came up a few times. The V gene is TRBV30, the J gene TRBJ1-2; 9 nucleotides line up with TRBD1. From germline, CDR1 is GTSNPN and CDR2 SVGIG (reference sequence). Trimming at V came to 5 bases and at J to 6 bases, leaving 4 bases not matched to a gene. The CDR3 extends over 12 amino acids. CDR3 sequence (DNA): TGTGCCTGGGGACAGGGGTGGCATGGCTACACCTTC. Translating gives CAWGQGWHGYTF.

CDR3 nucleotide sequence: TGTGCCAGCACCCCGGACAGCAACCGGCCCTACAATGAGCAGTTCTTC. Protein sequence: CASTPDSNRPYNEQFF. The chain couples TRBV25-1 to TRBJ2-1, with D maybe TRBD1 (6 bases). With 7 bases removed from V and 2 bases from J, the gap between germline ends came to 18 bases. Germline V gene lookup returns CDR1 MGHDK and CDR2 SYGVNS. This CDR3 has 16 residues.

This chain joins TRBV3-1 (or the pseudogene TRBV3-2) and TRBJ1-2, with 9 nucleotides matching TRBD1. The CDR3 consists of 15 residues. CDR1 is LGHDT, CDR2 YNNKEL, per germline (reference sequence). V lost 1 base and J lost 10; bases outside the gene matches: 10. This chain's CDR3 is CASSQVLDRGGDYTF. CDR3 in DNA: TGTGCCAGCAGCCAAGTATTGGACAGGGGTGGTGACTACACCTTC.

The V call is TRBV6-1, the J call TRBJ1-2; D ambiguous. CDR3 size: 15 residues. The ends were cut back, 2 bases at V and 4 bases at J, with 14 bases in the middle. Germline CDR1 reads MNHNS; CDR2 reads SASEGT. CDR3 region: CASSEFGTRPYGYTF. DNA for the CDR3: TGTGCCAGCAGTGAATTTGGAACCAGGCCCTATGGCTACACCTTC.

The CDR3 reads CASGLERGVDHDEQFF. Written as DNA, the CDR3 is TGTGCTAGTGGTTTGGAGCGGGGCGTGGATCATGATGAGCAGTTCTTC. The chain employs TRBV12-5 and TRBJ2-1; 7 bases agree with TRBD2. With 1 base clipped from V and 8 bases from J, the junction kept 11 bases outside the gene matches. CDR1 LGHNT and CDR2 FRNRAP come from the germline V gene. The CDR3 length is 16 residues.

The V and J genes are TRBV5-1 and TRBJ1-5; 7 nucleotides align to TRBD1. The V gene end was trimmed by 4 bases and the J gene end by 9 bases; junction bases not matched to a gene: 10. Germline lookup yields CDR1 SGHRS and CDR2 YFSETQ. CDR3 length: 14 residues. The CDR3 DNA is TGCGCCAGCAGCCTGGGGACAGCTCCCGGGCCCCAGCATTTT. Translated, it gives CASSLGTAPGPQHF.

Only a few counts were recorded for this clone. Other nucleotide sequences from this sample produce the same CDR3. The rearrangement links TRBV24-1 to TRBJ2-3, with TRBD2 matching 9 bases. After removal of 1 base from V and 1 base from J, the junction contained 5 bases not matched to a gene. CDR3 size: 17 residues. Germline CDR1 reads KGHDR; CDR2 reads SFDVKD. CDR3 DNA sequence: TGTGCCACCAGTGATTTTTGGCGGGAGGGCGGCACAGATACGCAGTATTTT. Translated, it gives CATSDFWREGGTDTQYF.